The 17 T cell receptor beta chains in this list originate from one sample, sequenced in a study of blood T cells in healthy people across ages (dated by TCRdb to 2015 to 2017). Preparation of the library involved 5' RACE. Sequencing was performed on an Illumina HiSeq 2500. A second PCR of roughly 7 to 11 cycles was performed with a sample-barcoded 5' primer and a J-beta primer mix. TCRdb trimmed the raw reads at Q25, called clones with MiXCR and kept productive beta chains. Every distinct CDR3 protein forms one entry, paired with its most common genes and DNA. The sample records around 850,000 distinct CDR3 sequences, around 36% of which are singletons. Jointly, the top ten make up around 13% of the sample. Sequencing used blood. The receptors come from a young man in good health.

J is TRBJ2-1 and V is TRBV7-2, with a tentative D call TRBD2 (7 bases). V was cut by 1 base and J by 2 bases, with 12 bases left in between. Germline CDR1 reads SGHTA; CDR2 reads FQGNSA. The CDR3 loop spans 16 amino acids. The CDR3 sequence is CASSLVGGRPYNEQFF. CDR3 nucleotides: TGTGCCAGCAGCTTAGTGGGGGGGCGGCCCTACAATGAGCAGTTCTTC.

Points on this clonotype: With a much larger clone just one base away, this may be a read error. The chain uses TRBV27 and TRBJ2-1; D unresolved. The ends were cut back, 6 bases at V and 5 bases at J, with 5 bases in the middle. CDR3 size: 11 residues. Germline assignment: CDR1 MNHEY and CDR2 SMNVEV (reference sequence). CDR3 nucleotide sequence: TGTGCCAGCAGCAAAAACAATGAGCAGTTCTTC. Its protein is CASSKNNEQFF.

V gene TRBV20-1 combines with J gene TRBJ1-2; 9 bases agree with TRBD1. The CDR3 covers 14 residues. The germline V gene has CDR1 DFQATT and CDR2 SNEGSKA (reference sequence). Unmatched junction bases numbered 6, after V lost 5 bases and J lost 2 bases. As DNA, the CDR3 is TGCAGTGCTGGTGGGACAGGGAGAAACTATGGCTACACCTTC. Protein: CSAGGTGRNYGYTF.

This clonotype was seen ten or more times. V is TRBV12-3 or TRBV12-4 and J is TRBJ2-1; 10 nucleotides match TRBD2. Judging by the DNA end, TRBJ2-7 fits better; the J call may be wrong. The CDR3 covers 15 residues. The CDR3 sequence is CASSLGTSVYNEQYF. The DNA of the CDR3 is TGTGCCAGCAGTCTGGGGACTAGCGTCTACAATGAGCAGTACTTC.

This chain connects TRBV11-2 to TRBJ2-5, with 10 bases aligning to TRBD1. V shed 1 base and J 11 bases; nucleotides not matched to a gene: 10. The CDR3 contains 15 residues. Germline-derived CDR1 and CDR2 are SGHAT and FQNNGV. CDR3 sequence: CASSLVGQGLGEQYF. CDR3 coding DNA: TGTGCCAGCAGCTTAGTGGGACAGGGGCTTGGTGAGCAGTACTTC.

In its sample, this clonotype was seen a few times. The CDR3 region is CSADGTIQETQFF. In DNA, the CDR3 is TGCAGTGCGGACGGGACAATCCAAGAGACCCAGTTCTTC. The chain links TRBV20-1 to TRBJ2-5; tentatively, D is TRBD1 (6 bases). The better agreement between TRBJ2-1 and the DNA end casts doubt on the J call. The CDR3 has 13 residues. Germline V gene sequence: CDR1 DFQATT, CDR2 SNEGSKA (reference sequence).

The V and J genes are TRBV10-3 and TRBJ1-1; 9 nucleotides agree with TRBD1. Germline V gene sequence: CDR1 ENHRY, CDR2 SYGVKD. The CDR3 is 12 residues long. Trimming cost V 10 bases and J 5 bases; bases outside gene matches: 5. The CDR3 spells CASRQGVTEAFF. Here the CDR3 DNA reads TGTGCCAGCCGACAGGGGGTGACTGAAGCTTTCTTT.

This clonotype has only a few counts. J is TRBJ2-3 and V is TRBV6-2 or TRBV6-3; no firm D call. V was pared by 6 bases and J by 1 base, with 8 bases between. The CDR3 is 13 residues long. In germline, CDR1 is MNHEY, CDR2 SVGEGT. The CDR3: CASSEDGTDTQYF. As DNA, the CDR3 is TGTGCCAGCAGCGAGGACGGCACAGATACGCAGTATTTT.

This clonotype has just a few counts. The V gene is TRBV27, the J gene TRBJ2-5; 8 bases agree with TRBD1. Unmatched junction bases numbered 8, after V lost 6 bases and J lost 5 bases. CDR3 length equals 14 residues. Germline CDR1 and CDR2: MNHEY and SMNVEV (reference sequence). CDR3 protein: CASRLTGDVETQYF. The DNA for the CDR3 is TGTGCCAGCAGATTGACAGGGGACGTGGAGACCCAGTACTTC.

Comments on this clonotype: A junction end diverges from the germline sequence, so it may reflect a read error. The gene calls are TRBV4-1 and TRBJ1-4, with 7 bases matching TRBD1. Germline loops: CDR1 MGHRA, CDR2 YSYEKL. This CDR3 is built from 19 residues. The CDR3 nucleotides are TGCGCCAGCAGCCAAGAGGGAGCAGGGGGGGAGGGCACTAATGAAGAACTGTTTTTT. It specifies CASSQEGAGGEGTNEELFF.

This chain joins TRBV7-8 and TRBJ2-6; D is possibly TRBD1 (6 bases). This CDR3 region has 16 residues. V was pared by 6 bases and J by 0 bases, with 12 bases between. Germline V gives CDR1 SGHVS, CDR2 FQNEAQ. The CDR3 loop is CASRTRGRSGANVLTF. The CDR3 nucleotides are TGTGCCAGCAGAACCAGGGGTCGCTCTGGGGCCAACGTCCTGACTTTC.

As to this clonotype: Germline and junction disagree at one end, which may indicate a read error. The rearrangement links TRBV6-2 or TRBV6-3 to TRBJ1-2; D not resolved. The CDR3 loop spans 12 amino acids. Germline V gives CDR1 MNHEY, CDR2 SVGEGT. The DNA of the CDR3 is TGTGCCGTCTCGGAGTGGAACTATGGCCACACCTTC. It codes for CAVSEWNYGHTF.

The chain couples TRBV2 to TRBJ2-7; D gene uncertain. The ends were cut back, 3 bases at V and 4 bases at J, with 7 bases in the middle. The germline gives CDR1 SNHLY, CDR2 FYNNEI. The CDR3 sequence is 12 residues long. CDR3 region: CASSDSPYEQYF. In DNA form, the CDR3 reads TGTGCCAGCAGTGATAGTCCTTACGAGCAGTACTTC.

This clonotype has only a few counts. This chain's CDR3 is CASSVYGYEQYF. CDR3 sequence (DNA): TGTGCCAGCAGTGTATACGGCTACGAGCAGTACTTC. The V gene is TRBV2, the J gene TRBJ2-7; D unclear. Trimming removed 4 bases at V and 3 bases at J, with 7 bases between. Germline-derived CDR1 and CDR2 are SNHLY and FYNNEI. This CDR3 comprises 12 residues.

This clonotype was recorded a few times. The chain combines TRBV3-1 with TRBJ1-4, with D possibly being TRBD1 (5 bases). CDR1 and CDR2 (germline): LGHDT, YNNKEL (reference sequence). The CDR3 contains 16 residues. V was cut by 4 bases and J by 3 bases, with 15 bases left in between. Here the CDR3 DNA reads TGTGCCAGCAGCCCTCTTGGGGGACGGCCTAATGAAAAACTGTTTTTT. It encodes CASSPLGGRPNEKLFF.

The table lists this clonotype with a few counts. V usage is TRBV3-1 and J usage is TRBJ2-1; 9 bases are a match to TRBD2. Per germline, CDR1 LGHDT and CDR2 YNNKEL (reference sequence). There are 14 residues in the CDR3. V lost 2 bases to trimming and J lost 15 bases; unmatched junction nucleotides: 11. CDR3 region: CASSQNLAGSSLFF. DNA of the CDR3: TGTGCCAGCAGCCAAAATCTAGCGGGGTCATCCCTGTTCTTC.

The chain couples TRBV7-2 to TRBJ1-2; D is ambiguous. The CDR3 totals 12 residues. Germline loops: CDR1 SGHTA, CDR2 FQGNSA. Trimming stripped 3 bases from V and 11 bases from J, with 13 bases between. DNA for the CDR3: TGTGCCAGCAGCTTGGGTCTTGGTTATTACACCTTC. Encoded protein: CASSLGLGYYTF.